The 3 T cell receptor beta chains below all came from one sample that was sequenced in a study of graft-versus-host responses after intestinal transplantation. Their cognate antigens are unknown. Sequencing used immunoSEQ multiplex PCR; TCRdb keeps in-frame clones, though not all of them. The data hold approximately 110,000 clones, with 85% to 95% observed a single time. The sequenced sample was unstimulated CD8+ T cells sorted from spleen or lymph node cells, obtained before transplant. The receptors were sampled from a human donor who was the organ donor for an intestinal transplant.

The genes are TRBV29-1 and TRBJ2-7, with D maybe TRBD1 (5 bases). The CDR3 is 13 residues long. Germline lookup yields CDR1 SQVTM and CDR2 ANQGSEA. V was trimmed by 6 bases and J by 0 bases, leaving 12 bases between them. The CDR3 loop is CSVKGGASYEQYF. The CDR3 nucleotides read TGCAGCGTCAAAGGTGGGGCCTCCTACGAGCAGTACTTC.

About this clone itself: One end of the junction does not line up with germline, which may come from a read error. The chain employs TRBV27 and TRBJ2-1, with D perhaps matching TRBD2 (5 bases). The CDR3 is 14 amino acids. CDR1 and CDR2 from the germline V gene are MNHEY and SMNVEV (reference sequence). Here the CDR3 reads CAGSSSGIYNEQFF. For the CDR3, the DNA is TGTGCCGGCAGTTCGAGCGGTATCTACAATGAGCAGTTCTTC.

The chain has TRBV2 and TRBJ2-1, with 14 bases that match TRBD2. CDR1 SNHLY and CDR2 FYNNEI come from the germline V gene. The CDR3 length is 16 residues. V trimming: 6 bases; J trimming: 7 bases; junction bases outside the gene matches: 8. The chain's CDR3 is CASRPPGLAGDNEQFF. As DNA, the CDR3 is TGTGCCAGCAGGCCGCCGGGACTAGCGGGAGATAATGAGCAGTTCTTC.